Listed below are T cell receptor beta chains from one sample, sequenced in a study of blood T cell repertoires in COVID-19. Assay used: immunoSEQ multiplex PCR; TCRdb lists only in-frame clones, some missing. The data hold roughly 140,000 clones, with about 85% observed a single time. Sequencing was carried out using peripheral blood. The receptors derive from a woman aged 70-85 years with acute or convalescent COVID-19. Both conserved end residues are part of each CDR3. Each record gives: D gene, J gene, clone size, V gene, CDR3 protein, CDR3 DNA. The D gene is left open where the match is weak. Not every row has a clone size; where given, it reads once, few, many or a size class.

NA,TRBJ1-3,NA,TRBV18,CASSPSPNRELGNTIYF,TGTGCCAGCTCACCGTCTCCGAACAGGGAATTGGGTAACACCATATATTTT
TRBD2,TRBJ2-2,NA,TRBV7-9,CASSSGLAGGTGELFF,TGTGCCAGCAGCTCGGGACTAGCGGGGGGTACCGGGGAGCTGTTTTTT
TRBD2,TRBJ2-3,NA,TRBV3-1/TRBV3-2,CASSQDTGGYGTDTQYF,TGTGCCAGCAGCCAAGATACGGGGGGGTATGGCACAGATACGCAGTATTTT
TRBD2,TRBJ2-5,NA,TRBV4-2,CASSQVAGGREYF,TGTGCCAGCAGCCAGGTGGCGGGGGGCAGGGAGTACTTC
NA,TRBJ1-1,NA,TRBV19,CASRLGGRWNTEAFF,TGTGCCAGTAGGCTAGGAGGCAGATGGAACACTGAAGCTTTCTTT
NA,TRBJ1-5,NA,TRBV24-1,CATLTQGSNQPQHF,TGTGCCACCCTGACTCAGGGTAGCAATCAGCCCCAGCATTTT
TRBD1,TRBJ2-4,NA,TRBV10-3,CAISEQETGGASGIQYF,TGTGCCATCAGTGAGCAGGAGACAGGGGGCGCATCGGGCATTCAGTACTTC
NA,TRBJ1-5,NA,TRBV2,CASSEVSNQPQHF,TGTGCCAGCAGTGAAGTAAGCAATCAGCCCCAGCATTTT
NA,TRBJ1-5,NA,TRBV5-5,CASSWRSGSNQPQHF,TGTGCCAGCAGCTGGAGGTCGGGATCAAATCAGCCCCAGCATTTT
TRBD1,TRBJ2-5,NA,TRBV28,CASSPGQAGQETQYF,TGTGCCAGCAGTCCAGGACAGGCCGGGCAAGAGACCCAGTACTTC
TRBD1,TRBJ2-3,NA,TRBV6-5,CASSYHSDRPTDTQYF,TGTGCCAGCAGTTACCACTCGGACAGGCCCACAGATACGCAGTATTTT
NA,TRBJ2-1,few,TRBV5-1,CASSFRSYNEQFF,TGCGCCAGCAGCTTTCGCTCCTACAATGAGCAGTTCTTC
NA,TRBJ2-1,NA,TRBV7-9,CASSLGGRAYNEQFF,TGTGCCAGCAGCTTAGGGGGGCGGGCCTACAATGAGCAGTTCTTC
TRBD1,TRBJ2-4,NA,TRBV7-2,CASSPDRGRVYIQYF,TGTGCCAGCAGCCCGGACAGGGGAAGGGTGTACATTCAGTACTTC
NA,TRBJ2-1,NA,TRBV18,CASSPTGQGIYNEQFF,TGTGCCAGCTCACCGACGGGACAAGGAATTTACAATGAGCAGTTCTTC
NA,TRBJ2-7,NA,TRBV7-2,CASSSTLGRYEQYF,TGTGCCAGCAGCTCAACCTTGGGGCGATACGAGCAGTACTTC
NA,TRBJ1-3,NA,TRBV18,CASSPPQGSGNTIYF,TGTGCCAGCTCACCTCCCCAGGGGTCTGGAAACACCATATATTTT
TRBD1,TRBJ1-1,NA,TRBV6-6,CASSYSGGSGNTEAFF,TGTGCCAGCAGTTACTCAGGGGGCAGCGGGAACACTGAAGCTTTCTTT
NA,TRBJ2-5,NA,TRBV12-1,CASSRGGGGHWVEGETQYF,TGTGCCAGCAGCCGTGGCGGGGGGGGCCACTGGGTTGAGGGAGAGACCCAGTACTTC
TRBD1,TRBJ1-2,NA,TRBV6-2/TRBV6-3,CASSYSKGTGLGYTF,TGTGCCAGCAGTTACTCTAAAGGGACAGGGCTTGGCTACACCTTC
TRBD2,TRBJ2-1,NA,TRBV6-2/TRBV6-3,CASSYFPSGGADEQFF,TGTGCCAGCAGTTACTTCCCTAGCGGGGGGGCCGATGAGCAGTTCTTC
NA,TRBJ1-2,NA,TRBV6-6,CASSIGAVGGYTF,TGTGCCAGCAGCATAGGGGCGGTCGGCGGCTACACCTTC
TRBD1,TRBJ1-2,NA,TRBV19,CASSLIGGTAVYGYTF,TGTGCCAGTAGTCTCATAGGGGGGACAGCCGTCTATGGCTACACCTTC
TRBD1,TRBJ2-2,NA,TRBV28,CASSRGQGNTGELFF,TGTGCCAGCAGCCGGGGACAGGGAAACACCGGGGAGCTGTTTTTT
TRBD1,TRBJ2-1,once,TRBV5-1,CASSVQGAITTHEQFF,TGCGCCAGCAGCGTACAGGGGGCGATAACGACGCATGAGCAGTTCTTC
TRBD1,TRBJ1-5,NA,TRBV2,CASRRRTGGPNQPQHF,TGTGCCAGCAGGCGAAGGACAGGGGGCCCCAATCAGCCCCAGCATTTT
NA,TRBJ2-2,NA,TRBV5-1,CASSLHTGSGELFF,TGCGCCAGCAGCCTGCATACTGGGAGCGGGGAGCTGTTTTTT
NA,TRBJ2-4,NA,TRBV5-6,CASALSASKNIQYF,TGTGCCAGCGCCTTGAGCGCGTCCAAAAACATTCAGTACTTC
TRBD1,TRBJ1-1,NA,TRBV5-6,CASSSSDRATAEAFF,TGTGCCAGCAGCTCTTCGGACAGGGCAACCGCTGAAGCTTTCTTT
NA,TRBJ1-5,once,TRBV7-8,CASSLVGIGGGSNQPQHF,TGTGCCAGCAGCTTAGTAGGTATCGGAGGTGGGAGCAATCAGCCCCAGCATTTT
TRBD1,TRBJ1-2,NA,TRBV19,CASSPPGQGAGYGYTF,TGTGCCAGTAGCCCTCCGGGACAGGGGGCGGGCTATGGCTACACCTTC
TRBD2,TRBJ2-2,once,TRBV7-2,CASTGEGTSGGNTGELFF,TGTGCCAGCACCGGAGAGGGTACTAGCGGGGGGAACACCGGGGAGCTGTTTTTT
TRBD1,TRBJ2-4,NA,TRBV6-5,CASSYGLGTGKNIQYF,TGTGCCAGCAGTTACGGCCTCGGGACAGGCAAAAACATTCAGTACTTC
NA,TRBJ1-2,NA,TRBV18,CASSLLDIANYGYTF,TGTGCCAGCTCCCTACTGGACATAGCTAACTATGGCTACACCTTC
NA,TRBJ2-7,NA,TRBV19,CASSYRGRGTEEQYF,TGTGCCAGTAGTTACCGAGGCAGGGGAACAGAGGAGCAGTACTTC
NA,TRBJ2-3,NA,TRBV18,CASSPIPGGTDTQYF,TGTGCCAGCTCCCCCATCCCGGGAGGCACAGATACGCAGTATTTT